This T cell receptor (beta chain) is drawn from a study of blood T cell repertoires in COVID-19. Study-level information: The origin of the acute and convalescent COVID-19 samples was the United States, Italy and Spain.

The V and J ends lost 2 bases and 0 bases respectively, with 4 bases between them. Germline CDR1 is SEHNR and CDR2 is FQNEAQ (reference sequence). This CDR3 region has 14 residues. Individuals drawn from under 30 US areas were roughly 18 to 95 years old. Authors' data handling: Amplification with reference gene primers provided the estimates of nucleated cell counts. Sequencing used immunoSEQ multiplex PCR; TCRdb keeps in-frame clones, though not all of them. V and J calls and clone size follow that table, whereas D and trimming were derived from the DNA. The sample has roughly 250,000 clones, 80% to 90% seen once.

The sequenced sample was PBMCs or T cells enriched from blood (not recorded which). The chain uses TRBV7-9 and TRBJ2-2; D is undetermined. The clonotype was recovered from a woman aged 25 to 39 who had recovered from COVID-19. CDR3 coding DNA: TGTGCCAGCAGCTTACCGTCGAACACCGGGGAGCTGTTTTTT. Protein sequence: CASSLPSNTGELFF.